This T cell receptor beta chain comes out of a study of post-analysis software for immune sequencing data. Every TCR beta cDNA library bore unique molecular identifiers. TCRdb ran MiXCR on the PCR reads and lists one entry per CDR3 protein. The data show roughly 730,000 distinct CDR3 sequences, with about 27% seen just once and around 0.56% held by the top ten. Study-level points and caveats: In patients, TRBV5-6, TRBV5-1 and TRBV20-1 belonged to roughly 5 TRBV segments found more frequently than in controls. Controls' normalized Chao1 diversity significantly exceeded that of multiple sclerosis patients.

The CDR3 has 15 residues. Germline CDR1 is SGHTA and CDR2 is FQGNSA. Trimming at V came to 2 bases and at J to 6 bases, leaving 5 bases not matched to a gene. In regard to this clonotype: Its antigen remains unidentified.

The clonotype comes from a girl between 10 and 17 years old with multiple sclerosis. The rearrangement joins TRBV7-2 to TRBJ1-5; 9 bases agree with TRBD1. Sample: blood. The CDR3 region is CASSLQTGGGQPQHF. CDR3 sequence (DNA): TGTGCCAGCAGCTTACAGACAGGGGGAGGTCAGCCCCAGCATTTT.